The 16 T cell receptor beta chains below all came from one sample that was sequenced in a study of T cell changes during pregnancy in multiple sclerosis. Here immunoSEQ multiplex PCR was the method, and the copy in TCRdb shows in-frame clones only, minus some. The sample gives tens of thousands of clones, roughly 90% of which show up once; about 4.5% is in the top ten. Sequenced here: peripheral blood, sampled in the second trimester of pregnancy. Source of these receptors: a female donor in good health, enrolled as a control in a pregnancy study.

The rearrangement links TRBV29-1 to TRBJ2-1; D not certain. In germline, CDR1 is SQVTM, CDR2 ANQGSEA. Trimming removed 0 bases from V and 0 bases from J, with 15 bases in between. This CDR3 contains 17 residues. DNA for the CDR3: TGCAGCGTTGAAGATTGGCAGGTTCTGAGCTCCTACAATGAGCAGTTCTTC. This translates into CSVEDWQVLSSYNEQFF.

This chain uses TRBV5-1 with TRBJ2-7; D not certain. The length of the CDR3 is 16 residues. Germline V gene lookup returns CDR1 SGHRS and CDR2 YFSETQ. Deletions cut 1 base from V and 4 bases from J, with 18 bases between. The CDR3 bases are TGCGCCAGCAGCTTGTCGGCAGTATCCAGCAGGTACGAGCAGTACTTC. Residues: CASSLSAVSSRYEQYF.

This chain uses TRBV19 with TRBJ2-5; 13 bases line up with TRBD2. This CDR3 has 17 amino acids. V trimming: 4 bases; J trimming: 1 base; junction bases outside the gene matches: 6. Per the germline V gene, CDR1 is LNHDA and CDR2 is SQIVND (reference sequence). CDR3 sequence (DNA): TGTGCCAGTAGTAGGACTAGCGGGGGACTTTCCCAAGAGACCCAGTACTTC. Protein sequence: CASSRTSGGLSQETQYF.

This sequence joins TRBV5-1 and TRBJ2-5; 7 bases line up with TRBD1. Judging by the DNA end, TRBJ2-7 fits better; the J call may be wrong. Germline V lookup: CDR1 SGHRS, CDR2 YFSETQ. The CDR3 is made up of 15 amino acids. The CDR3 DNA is TGCGCCAGCACAAGCGACGACAGGGTAGGCGACGAGCAGTACTTC. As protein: CASTSDDRVGDEQYF.

The CDR3 nucleotides are TGTGCCAGTAGTATTTCCCCAGACCAAGAGACCCAGTACTTC. This sequence encodes CASSISPDQETQYF. The chain joins TRBV19 to TRBJ2-5; no definite D call. Trimming removed 3 bases at V and 0 bases at J, with 8 bases between. Germline V lookup: CDR1 LNHDA, CDR2 SQIVND (reference sequence). This CDR3 contains 14 residues.

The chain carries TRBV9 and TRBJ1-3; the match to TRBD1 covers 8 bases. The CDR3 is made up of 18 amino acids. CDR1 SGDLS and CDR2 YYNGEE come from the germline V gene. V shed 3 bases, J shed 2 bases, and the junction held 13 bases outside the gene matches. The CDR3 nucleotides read TGTGCCAGCAGCGCCGGGACAGGTGGGGCGGGGGCTGGAAACACCATATATTTT. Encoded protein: CASSAGTGGAGAGNTIYF.

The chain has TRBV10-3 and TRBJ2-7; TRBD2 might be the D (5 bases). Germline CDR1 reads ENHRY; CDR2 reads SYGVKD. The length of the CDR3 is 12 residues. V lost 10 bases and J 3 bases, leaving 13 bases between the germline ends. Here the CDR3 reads CATRPGNYEQYF. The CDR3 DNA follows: TGTGCCACCAGACCGGGAAACTACGAGCAGTACTTC.

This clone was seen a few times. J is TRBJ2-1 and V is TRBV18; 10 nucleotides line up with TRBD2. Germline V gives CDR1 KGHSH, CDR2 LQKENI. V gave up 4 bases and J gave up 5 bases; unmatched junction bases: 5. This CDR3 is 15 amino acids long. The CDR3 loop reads CASSQLAGMDNEQFF. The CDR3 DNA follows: TGTGCCAGCTCACAACTAGCGGGAATGGACAATGAGCAGTTCTTC. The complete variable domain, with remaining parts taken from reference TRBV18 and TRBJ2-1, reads NAGVMQNPRHLVRRRGQEARLRCSPMKGHSHVYWYRQLPEEGLKFMVYLQKENIIDESGMPKERFSAEFPKEGPSILRIQQVVRGDSAAYFCASSQLAGMDNEQFFGPGTRLTVL.

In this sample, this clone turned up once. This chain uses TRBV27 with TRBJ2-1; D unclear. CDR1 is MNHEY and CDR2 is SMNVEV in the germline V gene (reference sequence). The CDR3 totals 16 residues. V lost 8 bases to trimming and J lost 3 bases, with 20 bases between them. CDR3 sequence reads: CASYPQAGILYNEQFF. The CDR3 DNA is TGTGCCAGCTATCCCCAGGCAGGAATACTCTACAATGAGCAGTTCTTC.

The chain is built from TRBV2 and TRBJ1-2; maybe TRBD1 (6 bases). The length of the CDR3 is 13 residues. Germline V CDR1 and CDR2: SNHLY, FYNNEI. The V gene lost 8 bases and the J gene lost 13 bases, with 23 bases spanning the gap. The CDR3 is CASEPGARQVLTF. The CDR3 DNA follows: TGTGCCAGCGAGCCAGGGGCGAGACAGGTACTCACCTTC.

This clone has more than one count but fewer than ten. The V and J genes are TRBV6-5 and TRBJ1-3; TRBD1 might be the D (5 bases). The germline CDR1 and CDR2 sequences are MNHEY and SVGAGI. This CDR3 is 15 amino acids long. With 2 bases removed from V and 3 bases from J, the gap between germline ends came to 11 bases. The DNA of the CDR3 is TGTGCCAGCAGTTACGGCTGGGGCGGTGGAAACACCATATATTTT. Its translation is CASSYGWGGGNTIYF.

CDR3 in amino acids: CASSIFGSGTEAFF. CDR3 nucleotides: TGTGCCAGTAGTATATTTGGGTCGGGCACTGAAGCTTTCTTT. The rearrangement uses TRBV19 and TRBJ1-1; D ambiguous. CDR1 and CDR2 from the germline V gene are LNHDA and SQIVND (reference sequence). The length of the CDR3 is 14 residues. V was cut by 2 bases and J by 4 bases, with 11 bases left in between.

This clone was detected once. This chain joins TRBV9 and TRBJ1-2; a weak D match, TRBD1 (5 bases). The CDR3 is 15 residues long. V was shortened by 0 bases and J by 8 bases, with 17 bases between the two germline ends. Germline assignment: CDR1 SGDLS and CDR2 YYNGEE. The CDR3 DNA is TGTGCCAGCAGCGTAGTTGACAGTGGAAGGGGCGGCTACACCTTC. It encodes CASSVVDSGRGGYTF. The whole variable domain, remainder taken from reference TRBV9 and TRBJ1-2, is DSGVTQTPKHLITATGQRVTLRCSPRSGDLSVYWYQQSLDQGLQFLIQYYNGEERAKGNILERFSAQQFPDLHSELNLSSLELGDSALYFCASSVVDSGRGGYTFGSGTRLTVV.

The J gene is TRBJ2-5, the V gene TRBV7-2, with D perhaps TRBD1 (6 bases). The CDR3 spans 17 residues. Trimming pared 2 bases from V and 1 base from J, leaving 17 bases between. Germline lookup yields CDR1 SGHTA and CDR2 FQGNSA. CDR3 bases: TGTGCCAGCAGCTTAAGGGACGGACAGCTCGTCCAAGAGACCCAGTACTTC. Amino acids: CASSLRDGQLVQETQYF.

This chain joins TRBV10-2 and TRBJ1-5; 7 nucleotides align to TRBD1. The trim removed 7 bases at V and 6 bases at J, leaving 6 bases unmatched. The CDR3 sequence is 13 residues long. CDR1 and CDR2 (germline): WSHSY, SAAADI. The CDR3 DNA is TGCGCCAGCACAGAACAGGGGATTCAGCCCCAGCATTTT. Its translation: CASTEQGIQPQHF.

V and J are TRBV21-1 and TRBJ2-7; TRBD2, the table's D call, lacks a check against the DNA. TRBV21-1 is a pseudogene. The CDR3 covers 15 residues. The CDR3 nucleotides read TGTGCCAGCAGCAAAGTAACTAGCGGGAGGTACGAGCAGTACTTC. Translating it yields CASSKVTSGRYEQYF.